Presented here are 6 T cell receptor beta chains from one specimen sequenced in a study of blood T cells in healthy people across ages. Through a sample-barcoded 5' primer and a J-beta primer mix, a second PCR was run for about 6 to 11 cycles. TCRdb recomputed calls from the 5' RACE reads with MiXCR, one row per CDR3 protein. Among hundreds of thousands of distinct CDR3 sequences listed, roughly 50% were seen once. The sequenced sample consisted of blood. The source is an older woman in good health.

J is TRBJ2-1 and V is TRBV3-1, with TRBD2 matching 7 bases. Germline CDR1 and CDR2: LGHDT and YNNKEL (reference sequence). This CDR3 region has 15 residues. The trim removed 7 bases at V and 8 bases at J, leaving 14 bases unmatched. CDR3 amino acids: CASNNRGRAGYEQFF. The CDR3 DNA reads TGTGCCAGCAATAACCGGGGGAGGGCTGGGTATGAGCAGTTCTTC.

In this sample, this clonotype turned up a few times. The chain joins TRBV20-1 to TRBJ2-7, with TRBD1 identical over 9 bases. Per the germline V gene, CDR1 is DFQATT and CDR2 is SNEGSKA (reference sequence). The V gene end was trimmed by 0 bases and the J gene end by 2 bases; junction bases not matched to a gene: 2. This CDR3 contains 14 residues. This CDR3 reads CSARDWDRAYEQYF. CDR3 DNA sequence: TGCAGTGCTAGAGATTGGGACAGGGCCTACGAGCAGTACTTC.

A single count supports this clonotype. V usage is TRBV6-2 or TRBV6-3 and J usage is TRBJ2-2; D gene unclear. The CDR3 runs 14 residues. V gave up 6 bases and J gave up 0 bases, with 8 bases separating them. CDR1 and CDR2 (germline): MNHEY, SVGEGT. The CDR3 DNA follows: TGTGCCAGCAGCGTCTCAACGAACACCGGGGAGCTGTTTTTT. Protein product: CASSVSTNTGELFF.

This chain connects TRBV7-2 to TRBJ2-5; D is possibly TRBD1 (8 bases). The J call is doubtful: the DNA matches TRBJ2-7 better. The CDR3 runs to 14 residues. Germline V gives CDR1 SGHTA, CDR2 FQGNSA. The CDR3 DNA follows: TGTGCCAGCAGCCCAAACAGGGGGGGCTACGAGCAGTACTTC. Amino acid sequence: CASSPNRGGYEQYF.

This clonotype was seen a handful of times. The chain couples TRBV7-9 to TRBJ2-7; maybe TRBD1 (6 bases). The V end lost 5 bases, the J end lost 0 bases, and 14 bases lay between the germline ends. The germline V gene has CDR1 SEHNR and CDR2 FQNEAQ (reference sequence). This CDR3 region has 15 residues. The CDR3 region has the DNA TGTGCCAGCAGCCACTGGGGGCAGAGCTCCTACGAGCAGTACTTC. Encoded protein: CASSHWGQSSYEQYF.

This clonotype was detected only once. The chain's CDR3 is CSVRPGYNEQFF. The DNA of the CDR3 is TGCAGCGTCAGACCAGGCTACAATGAGCAGTTCTTC. The V and J genes are TRBV29-1 and TRBJ2-1; the D is unclear. The CDR3 is 12 amino acids. CDR1 is SQVTM and CDR2 is ANQGSEA in the germline V gene. The germline V and J ends were trimmed by 6 bases and 3 bases, with 9 bases remaining between them.